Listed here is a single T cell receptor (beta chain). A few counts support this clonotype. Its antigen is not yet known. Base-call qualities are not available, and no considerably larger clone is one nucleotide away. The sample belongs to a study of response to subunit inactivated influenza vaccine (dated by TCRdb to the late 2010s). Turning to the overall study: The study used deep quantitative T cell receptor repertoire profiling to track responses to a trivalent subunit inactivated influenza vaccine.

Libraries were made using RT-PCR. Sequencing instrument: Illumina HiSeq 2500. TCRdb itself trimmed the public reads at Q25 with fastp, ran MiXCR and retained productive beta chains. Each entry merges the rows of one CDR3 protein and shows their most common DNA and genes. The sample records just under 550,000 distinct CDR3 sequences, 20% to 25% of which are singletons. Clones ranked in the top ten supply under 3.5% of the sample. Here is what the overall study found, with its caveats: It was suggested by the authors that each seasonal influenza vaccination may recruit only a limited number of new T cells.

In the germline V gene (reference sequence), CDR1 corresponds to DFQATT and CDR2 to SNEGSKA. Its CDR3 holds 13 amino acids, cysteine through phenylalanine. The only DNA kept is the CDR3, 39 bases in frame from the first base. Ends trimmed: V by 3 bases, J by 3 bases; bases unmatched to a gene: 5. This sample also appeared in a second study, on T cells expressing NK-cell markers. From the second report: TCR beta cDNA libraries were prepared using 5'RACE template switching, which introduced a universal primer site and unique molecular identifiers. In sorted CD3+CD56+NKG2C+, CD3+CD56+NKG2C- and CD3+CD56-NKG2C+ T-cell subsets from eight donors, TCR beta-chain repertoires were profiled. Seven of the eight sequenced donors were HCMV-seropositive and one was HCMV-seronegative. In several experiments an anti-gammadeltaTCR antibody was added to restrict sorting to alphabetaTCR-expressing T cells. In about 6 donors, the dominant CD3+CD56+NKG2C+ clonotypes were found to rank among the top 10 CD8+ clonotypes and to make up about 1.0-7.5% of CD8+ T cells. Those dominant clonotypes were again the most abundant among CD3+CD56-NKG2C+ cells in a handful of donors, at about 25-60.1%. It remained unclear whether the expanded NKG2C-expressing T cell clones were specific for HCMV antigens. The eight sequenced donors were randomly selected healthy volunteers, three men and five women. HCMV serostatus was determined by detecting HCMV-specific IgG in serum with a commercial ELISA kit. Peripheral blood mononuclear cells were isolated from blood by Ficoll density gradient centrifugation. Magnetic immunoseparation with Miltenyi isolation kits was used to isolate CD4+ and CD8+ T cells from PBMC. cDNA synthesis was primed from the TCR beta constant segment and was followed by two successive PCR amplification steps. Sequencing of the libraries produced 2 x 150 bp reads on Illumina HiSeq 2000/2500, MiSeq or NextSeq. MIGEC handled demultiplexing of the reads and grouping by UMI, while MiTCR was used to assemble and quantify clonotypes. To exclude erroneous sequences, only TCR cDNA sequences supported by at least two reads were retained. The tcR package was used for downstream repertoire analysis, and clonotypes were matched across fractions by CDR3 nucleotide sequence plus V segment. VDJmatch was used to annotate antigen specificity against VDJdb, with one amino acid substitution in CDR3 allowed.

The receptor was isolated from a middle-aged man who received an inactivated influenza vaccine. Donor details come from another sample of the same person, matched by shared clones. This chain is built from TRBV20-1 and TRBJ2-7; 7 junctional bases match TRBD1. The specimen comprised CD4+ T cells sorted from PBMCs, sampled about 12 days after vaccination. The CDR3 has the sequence CSARTGRNYEQYF. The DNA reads TGCAGTGCTAGGACAGGGAGAAACTACGAGCAGTACTTC.